Each of the 6 T cell receptor beta chains below was sequenced from the same sample in a study of T cell repertoires in cytomegalovirus infection. TCRdb used MiXCR to reprocess the reads, holding one entry per CDR3 protein. This sample yields more than 300,000 distinct CDR3 sequences, of which nearly 35% are seen a single time; approximately 15% belongs to the top ten. These receptors' targets are unknown. The material was cultured PBMCs, obtained from culture after CMV antigen stimulation. These receptor sequences come from a human donor in good health (CMV status not recorded). Some clones in this sample may be carry-over from other donors' samples.

This clonotype was recorded at least ten times. V usage is TRBV7-2 and J usage is TRBJ2-3, with 8 bases that match TRBD2. The V gene's germline CDR1 is SGHTA and CDR2 FQGNSA. V was pared by 5 bases and J by 4 bases, with 5 bases of the junction left unmatched. This CDR3 comprises 14 residues. CDR3 sequence (DNA): TGTGCCAGCAGCCCCCGGACTAGCTCAGATACGCAGTATTTT. Its translation: CASSPRTSSDTQYF.

This clonotype was picked up a small number of times. The chain uses TRBV29-1 and TRBJ2-7; possibly TRBD1 for D (6 bases). The CDR3 is 12 residues long. Germline CDR1 reads SQVTM; CDR2 reads ANQGSEA. Trimming cost V 4 bases and J 2 bases, with 9 bases left between them. The CDR3 region has the DNA TGCAGCGTTGTTCAGGGGACCTACGAGCAGTACTTC. Translated, it gives CSVVQGTYEQYF.

This clonotype was seen a handful of times. The rearrangement links TRBV7-2 to TRBJ2-7, with a tentative D call TRBD2 (6 bases). The germline V and J ends were trimmed by 5 bases and 6 bases, with 17 bases remaining between them. Germline CDR1 reads SGHTA; CDR2 reads FQGNSA. The length of the CDR3 is 14 residues. The CDR3 DNA is TGTGCCAGCAGCCCTTTCCAGAGGGAGGCCGAGCAGTACTTC. It is translated as CASSPFQREAEQYF.

The chain is built from TRBV28 and TRBJ2-5; 8 bases are shared with TRBD2. CDR3 length: 16 amino acids. Germline assignment: CDR1 MDHEN and CDR2 SYDVKM. J was trimmed by 4 bases and V by 2 bases; bases with no gene match: 9. CDR3 residues: CASSLRGLAVPETQYF. Written as DNA, the CDR3 is TGTGCCAGCAGTTTACGTGGACTAGCCGTCCCAGAGACCCAGTACTTC.

The V and J genes are TRBV28 and TRBJ1-5; D is unclear. This CDR3 is built from 13 residues. V lost 9 bases to trimming and J lost 1 base, with 10 bases between them. CDR1 is MDHEN and CDR2 is SYDVKM in the germline V gene. The CDR3 nucleotides are TGTGCCAGTAACCCCCGGAGCAATCAGCCCCAGCATTTT. This codes for CASNPRSNQPQHF.

The table lists this clonotype with a few counts. The chain uses TRBV6-5 and TRBJ1-6; 8 bases map to TRBD1. CDR1 and CDR2 (germline): MNHEY, SVGAGI. V was pared by 6 bases and J by 7 bases, with 8 bases of the junction left unmatched. This CDR3 contains 15 residues. CDR3 protein: CASRAGGTGNSPLHF. In nucleotides, the CDR3 is TGTGCCAGCAGGGCCGGAGGGACAGGCAATTCACCCCTCCACTTT.